This entry features one T cell receptor (beta chain) sequence. Its antigen is not known. The CDR3 loop spans 15 amino acids. Unmatched junction bases numbered 3, after V lost 3 bases and J lost 2 bases. Germline V CDR1 and CDR2: MNHNS, SASEGT. The data derive from a study of cytomegalovirus exposure and HLA in healthy donors. Overall study results and limits: Many donors carried some public TCRs, although rarity characterized most TCR sequences. Analyses of presence/absence relied on an assumption of roughly uniform sequencing depth across donors.

Although they were nominally healthy when sampled, donors likely had unrecorded immune exposures. Primers: 60 Vbeta forward and 13 Jbeta reverse. Per the original methods: Approximately 78 million unique TCR beta chains, around 11 million of them shared, were counted by a later analysis. Method: immunoSEQ multiplex PCR; TCRdb's copy keeps in-frame clones and lacks some. The DNA was the basis for D and trimming; V, J and clone size are from that table. The sample includes about 170,000 clones, around three quarters of them seen just once. The sample taken for sequencing was PBMCs. The sequence came from a woman aged 45-59 years in good health and CMV-seronegative. This rearrangement joins TRBV6-1 to TRBJ2-7, with 11 bases identical to TRBD2. CDR3 residues: CASSETSGEAYEQYF. The CDR3 nucleotides read TGTGCCAGCAGTGAGACTAGCGGGGAAGCCTACGAGCAGTACTTC.